This T cell receptor beta chain appears in the sequencing data of a study of circulating and synovial CD4+ cells in juvenile arthritis. Points on this clone: Its matching antigen is unknown.

The data were produced by immunoSEQ multiplex PCR, yet TCRdb's version contains in-frame clones alone and is incomplete. Among some 35,000 clones listed, 95% to 96% were seen once. Study outcomes and limitations: Bulk blood CD4 repertoires were more diverse than these. T cell genome counts differed by at least an order of magnitude between CPL and CD4 samples.

Germline loops: CDR1 MNHNY, CDR2 SVGAGI (reference sequence). The V end was cut by 10 bases, the J end by 9 bases, with 13 bases between. CDR3 length equals 12 residues. This chain uses TRBV6-6 with TRBJ1-6, with D unresolved. What was sequenced was CD4+ T cells from blood. This sequence originates from a human donor with juvenile idiopathic arthritis. DNA for the CDR3: TGTGCCACCGACAAAGAGGGTTCACCCCTCCACTTT. Translation: CATDKEGSPLHF.